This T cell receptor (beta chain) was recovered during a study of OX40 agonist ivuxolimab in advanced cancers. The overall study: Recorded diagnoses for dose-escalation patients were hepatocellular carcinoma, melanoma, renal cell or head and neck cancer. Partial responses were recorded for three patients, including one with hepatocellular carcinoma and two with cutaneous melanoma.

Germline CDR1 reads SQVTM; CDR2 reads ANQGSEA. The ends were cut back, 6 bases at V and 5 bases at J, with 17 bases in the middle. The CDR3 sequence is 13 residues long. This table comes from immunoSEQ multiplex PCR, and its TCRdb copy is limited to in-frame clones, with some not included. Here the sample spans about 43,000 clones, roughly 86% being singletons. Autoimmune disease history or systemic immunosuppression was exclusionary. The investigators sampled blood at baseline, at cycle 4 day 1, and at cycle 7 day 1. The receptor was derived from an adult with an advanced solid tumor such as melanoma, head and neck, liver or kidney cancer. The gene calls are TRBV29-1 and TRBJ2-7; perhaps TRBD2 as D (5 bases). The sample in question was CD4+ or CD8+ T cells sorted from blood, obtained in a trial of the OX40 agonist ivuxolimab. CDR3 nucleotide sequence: TGCAGCGTCACCGGCACAGCCGGGGACGAGCAGTACTTC. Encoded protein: CSVTGTAGDEQYF.